Below are 10 T cell receptor beta chains sequenced from a single sample in a study of CXCR3-negative and CXCR3-positive naive CD8 T cells. 5' RACE with UMI labels generated the TRB cDNA libraries. TCRdb reanalyzed the 5' RACE reads, giving one entry per CDR3 protein sequence and no DNA. Its listing shows 50,000 to 75,000 distinct CDR3 sequences. The sequenced sample was naive CXCR3- CD8+ T cells from blood. Subset noted: CD45RO-CCR7+CD27+CD95- naive CD8+ T cells lacking CXCR3 (TNR3-). The receptors originated from a human donor in good health. Some clones in this sample may be carry-over from other donors' samples.

This sequence joins TRBV25-1 and TRBJ1-5; TCRdb's D call, TRBD1, is unchecked because there is no DNA. Looked up from germline, CDR1 is MGHDK and CDR2 is SYGVNS. This CDR3 has 13 residues. The CDR3 loop reads CASSPTTGRPQHF. The full variable domain, in which reference TRBV25-1 and TRBJ1-5 provide the parts outside the CDR3, is EADIYQTPRYLVIGTGKKITLECSQTMGHDKMYWYQQDPGMELHLIHYSYGVNSTEKGDLSSESTVSRIRTEHFPLTLESARPSHTSQYLCASSPTTGRPQHFGDGTRLSIL.

The V and J genes are TRBV29-1 and TRBJ2-1; the D gene TCRdb calls, TRBD1, cannot be checked with no DNA. This CDR3 is 14 amino acids long. CDR1 is SQVTM, CDR2 ANQGSEA, per germline. The CDR3 here is CSVYGTGSYNEQFF.

The CDR3 loop reads CASSSPDGGPGNTIYF. The chain uses TRBV5-1 and TRBJ1-3; the TCRdb call, TRBD1, lacks DNA for checking. There are 16 residues in the CDR3. Germline loops: CDR1 SGHRS, CDR2 YFSETQ.

This chain connects TRBV5-6 to TRBJ1-1; TCRdb calls TRBD1, which cannot be checked without DNA. The CDR3 has 16 residues. The germline CDR1 and CDR2 sequences are SGHDT and YYEEEE. The CDR3 loop reads CASSLGPGQMNTEAFF.

V usage is TRBV7-6 and J usage is TRBJ2-6; the TRBD1 assignment by TCRdb is unverifiable without DNA. Per the germline V gene, CDR1 is SGHVS and CDR2 is FNYEAQ. This CDR3 comprises 15 residues. CDR3 in amino acids: CASSLAGSGANVLTF.

This chain links TRBV3-1 with TRBJ2-7; TCRdb's assignment of TRBD1 cannot be checked, as there is no DNA. The length of the CDR3 is 15 residues. Germline lookup yields CDR1 LGHDT and CDR2 YNNKEL (reference sequence). CDR3 sequence reads: CASSATALPFYEQYF.

This sequence joins TRBV29-1 and TRBJ1-2; TCRdb proposes TRBD1, but this gene call is untestable without DNA. Germline-derived CDR1 and CDR2 are SQVTM and ANQGSEA. CDR3 length: 13 residues. This chain's CDR3 is CSVAGGTNYGYTF.

The V gene is TRBV7-9, the J gene TRBJ2-1; the TRBD2 assignment by TCRdb is unverifiable without DNA. Looked up from germline, CDR1 is SEHNR and CDR2 is FQNEAQ (reference sequence). The CDR3 has 15 residues. The CDR3 sequence: CASSLHSGPYNEQFF.

CDR3 loop: CASSLVGGFGPETQYF. The chain combines TRBV7-2 with TRBJ2-5; TCRdb returns TRBD1, unconfirmable since there is no DNA. The CDR3 has 16 amino acids. Germline lookup yields CDR1 SGHTA and CDR2 FQGNSA.

The J gene is TRBJ1-1, the V gene TRBV5-4. CDR1 and CDR2 (germline): SGHNT, YYREEE (reference sequence). The CDR3 contains 12 residues. CDR3 sequence reads: CASSFLNTEAFF.